This is a list of T cell receptor beta chains from one sample in a study of shared clonotypes between healthy human individuals. Sequenced by immunoSEQ multiplex PCR; TCRdb stores in-frame clones only, minus some. Here the sample spans more than 2 million clones, around 95% being singletons. Sequencing was done on a sample of naive CD4+ T cells sorted from blood. All receptors derive from a man in his late teens or twenties in good health. CDR3s include the opening cysteine and the closing phenylalanine or tryptophan. The order of the fields is V gene, clone size, D gene, J gene, CDR3 DNA, CDR3 protein. A D gene is named only where the DNA matches it firmly. Not every row has a clone size; where given, it reads once, few, many or a size class.

TRBV9	-	-	TRBJ2-2	TGTGCCAGCAGTGGGGATTCGAACACCGGGGAGCTGTTTTTT	CASSGDSNTGELFF
TRBV30	-	-	TRBJ1-1	TGTGCCTGGAGGGACTGGGGGAACACTGAAGCTTTCTTT	CAWRDWGNTEAFF
TRBV30	-	-	TRBJ2-3	TGTGCCTGGAGTGTGGACTGGGACCCAGATACGCAGTATTTT	CAWSVDWDPDTQYF
TRBV6-1	-	TRBD1	TRBJ2-5	TGTGCCAGCCAAACAGGGGGCAAAGAGACCCAGTACTTC	CASQTGGKETQYF
TRBV7-9	-	-	TRBJ2-1	TGTGCCAGCAGCTTAAAACGGGAGCATGAGCAGTTCTTC	CASSLKREHEQFF
TRBV13	-	TRBD1	TRBJ1-1	TGTGCCAGCAGCAACTATGGACAGGGAGGCAACACTGAAGCTTTCTTT	CASSNYGQGGNTEAFF
TRBV5-1	once	-	TRBJ2-2	TGCGCCAGCAGCGTGGGATTAGCAGTCGGGGAGCTGTTTTTT	CASSVGLAVGELFF
TRBV7-9	-	-	TRBJ2-5	TGTGCCAGCAGCTGGGTTAGACCCACGGAGACCCAGTACTTC	CASSWVRPTETQYF
TRBV18	-	-	TRBJ1-1	TGTGCCAGCTCACCAACCGGAGGGGGGACGGGAGCTTTCTTT	CASSPTGGGTGAFF
TRBV18	-	-	TRBJ2-7	TGTGCCAGCTCACGGTCAGCAACCTACGAGCAGTACTTC	CASSRSATYEQYF
TRBV5-1	once	-	TRBJ2-3	TGCGCCAGCAGCTTGGGAGAAGTCACAGATACGCAGTATTTT	CASSLGEVTDTQYF
TRBV5-1	-	-	TRBJ1-5	TGCGCCAGCAGCTTGGAAGGACCCAGTAGCAATCAGCCCCAGCATTTT	CASSLEGPSSNQPQHF
TRBV10-2	-	TRBD2	TRBJ2-1	TGCGCCAGCCTCGGGGGGTTTGAGCAGTTCTTC	CASLGGFEQFF
TRBV6-1	-	-	TRBJ2-7	TGTGCCAGCAGTAGAGGGTCCAGTAGCTCCTACGAGCAGTACTTC	CASSRGSSSSYEQYF
TRBV9	-	TRBD2	TRBJ2-2	TGTGCCAGCAGCGTAGGGGGACTAGCGGGAGCCGGGGAGCTGTTTTTT	CASSVGGLAGAGELFF
TRBV6-1	-	-	TRBJ1-1	TGTGCCAGCAGTGAAGCGAGGCGTATGAACACTGAAGCTTTCTTT	CASSEARRMNTEAFF
TRBV9	-	-	TRBJ1-1	TGTGCCAGCAGCGTATCGGGTGGCACTGAAGCTTTCTTT	CASSVSGGTEAFF
TRBV5-1	-	TRBD2	TRBJ2-1	TGCGCCAGCAGCTTATCTAGCGGGGGCCGGAATGAGCAGTTCTTC	CASSLSSGGRNEQFF
TRBV10-1	-	-	TRBJ2-2	TGCGCCAGCAGTGTCTCACCGAACACCGGGGAGCTGTTTTTT	CASSVSPNTGELFF
TRBV27	-	TRBD1	TRBJ1-1	TGTGCCAGCACCCTCAACAGGGGGTCCACTGAAGCTTTCTTT	CASTLNRGSTEAFF
TRBV9	once	TRBD1	TRBJ2-1	TGTGCCAGCAGCGCGAGGGGACAGCTCTACAATGAGCAGTTCTTC	CASSARGQLYNEQFF